This T cell receptor (beta chain) was observed in a study of blood T cell repertoires in COVID-19. Across the study: COVID-19 samples, acute and convalescent, were from the United States, Italy and Spain. The analysed material was cDNA or gDNA that came from T cells, B-cell-depleted T cells, or PBMCs.

Original methodology: It was from reference gene primer amplification that nucleated cell counts were estimated. Repertoires were generated with immunoSEQ multiplex PCR, while TCRdb's copy carries only in-frame clones and drops some. V and J calls and clone size come straight from that table; D and trimming were deduced from the DNA. The sample shows 150,000 to 200,000 clones, 81% of them seen only once. The germline V gene encodes CDR1 SGHDT and CDR2 YYEEEE. V was pared by 5 bases and J by 9 bases, with 21 bases between. The CDR3 sequence is 15 residues long. Sequencing used peripheral blood. This chain uses TRBV5-6 with TRBJ2-4, with TRBD1 as a possible D gene (6 bases). This clonotype originated in a human donor in a cohort sampled during active COVID-19. The CDR3 protein is CASSPTDRSVGIQYF. The CDR3 coding sequence is TGTGCCAGCAGTCCTACCGACAGGTCGGTCGGCATTCAGTACTTC. The variable domain in full, with the rest retrieved from reference TRBV5-6 and TRBJ2-4, is DAGVTQSPTHLIKTRGQQVTLRCSPKSGHDTVSWYQQALGQGPQFIFQYYEEEERQRGNFPDRFSGHQFPNYSSELNVNALLLGDSALYLCASSPTDRSVGIQYFGAGTRLSVL.